These T cell receptor beta chains were read from a single sample in a study of blood T cell repertoires in COVID-19. Profiling relied on immunoSEQ multiplex PCR, and the TCRdb table lists in-frame clones only, not all of them. Found here are about half a million clones, 89% of them singletons; the top ten hold around 0.95%. Input material: peripheral blood. These receptors were taken from a man aged 18-30 years with COVID-19, enrolled during active disease. CDR3s include the opening cysteine and the closing phenylalanine or tryptophan. D genes are given only for firm matches. Rows give clone size only sometimes, using once, few, many, or a class for an expanded clone.

TRBJ2-7	TRBV5-1	TRBD1	-	CASRPDREYEQYF	TGCGCCAGCAGACCCGACAGGGAGTACGAGCAGTACTTC
TRBJ1-1	TRBV6-5	TRBD1	-	CASITGTGIEAFF	TGTGCCAGCATTACCGGGACAGGGATTGAAGCTTTCTTT
TRBJ1-3	TRBV6-6	-	-	CASRQGSGNTIYF	TGTGCCAGCAGGCAGGGGAGTGGAAACACCATATATTTT
TRBJ2-7	TRBV15	-	-	CATSREGQYYEQYF	TGTGCCACCAGCAGGGAAGGACAGTACTACGAGCAGTACTTC
TRBJ2-5	TRBV5-4	-	few	CASSLAQKETQYF	TGTGCCAGCAGCTTGGCCCAGAAAGAGACCCAGTACTTC
TRBJ1-2	TRBV7-9	TRBD1	-	CASSASGQGINYGYTF	TGTGCCAGCAGCGCAAGCGGACAGGGGATTAATTATGGCTACACCTTC
TRBJ1-2	TRBV10-3	-	-	CAISETVEGYTF	TGTGCCATCAGTGAGACGGTCGAAGGCTACACCTTC
TRBJ2-1	TRBV5-1	-	-	CASSLVGDSYNEQFF	TGCGCCAGCAGCTTGGTAGGGGACTCCTACAATGAGCAGTTCTTC
TRBJ2-1	TRBV7-9	TRBD1	-	CASRTGTGNNEQFF	TGTGCCAGCAGGACCGGGACAGGGAACAATGAGCAGTTCTTC
TRBJ2-1	TRBV21-1	-	-	CASSKEGVVAGGRYNEQFF	TGTGCCAGCAGCAAAGAAGGGGTGGTAGCGGGGGGCCGATACAATGAGCAGTTCTTC
TRBJ2-3	TRBV5-4	TRBD1	once	CASSFRQGAGTDTQYF	TGTGCCAGCAGCTTTAGGCAGGGGGCCGGCACAGATACGCAGTATTTT
TRBJ1-2	TRBV12-5	-	once	CASGLETVKGYTF	TGTGCTAGTGGTTTGGAGACAGTCAAGGGCTACACCTTC
TRBJ2-3	TRBV5-8	TRBD1	-	CASKQGVPDTQYF	TGTGCCAGCAAACAGGGGGTCCCCGATACGCAGTATTTT
TRBJ2-3	TRBV19	TRBD2	-	CASSRNSGRGVDTQYF	TGTGCCAGTAGTAGGAATAGCGGGAGAGGCGTAGATACGCAGTATTTT
TRBJ2-7	TRBV4-1	-	-	CASSPKTTSYEQYF	TGCGCCAGCAGTCCAAAAACTACTTCCTACGAGCAGTACTTC
TRBJ1-5	TRBV19	-	-	CASQAEGRRISNQPQHF	TGTGCCAGTCAGGCGGAAGGAAGGAGGATTAGCAATCAGCCCCAGCATTTT
TRBJ2-5	TRBV11-2	-	-	CASSLRQGLQETQYF	TGTGCCAGCAGCTTAAGGCAGGGCCTCCAAGAGACCCAGTACTTC
TRBJ2-1	TRBV10-1	-	-	CASSHRVPSSYNEQFF	TGCGCCAGCAGTCACAGGGTCCCGAGCTCCTACAATGAGCAGTTCTTC
TRBJ2-7	TRBV12-3/TRBV12-4	TRBD2	-	CASTGEGIYEQYF	TGTGCCAGCACCGGGGAGGGGATCTACGAGCAGTACTTC
TRBJ2-5	TRBV6-6	TRBD2	-	CASSPREETQYF	TGTGCCAGCAGTCCGCGGGAGGAGACCCAGTACTTC
TRBJ2-3	TRBV2	TRBD1	-	CASVQQGQGADTQYF	TGTGCCAGCGTACAACAGGGGCAGGGTGCAGATACGCAGTATTTT
TRBJ2-1	TRBV7-2	TRBD1	-	CASSARMTGYSEQFF	TGTGCCAGCAGCGCCCGAATGACAGGGTACAGTGAGCAGTTCTTC
TRBJ2-2	TRBV24-1	-	-	CATSEPGETNTGELFF	TGTGCCACCAGTGAACCCGGGGAAACGAACACCGGGGAGCTGTTTTTT
TRBJ2-7	TRBV18	TRBD2	once	CASSPPGWSGEYEQYF	TGTGCCAGCTCACCACCGGGTTGGAGCGGGGAATACGAGCAGTACTTC
TRBJ1-4	TRBV7-2	-	-	CASSLAGGPTNEKLFF	TGTGCCAGCAGCTTAGCCGGGGGTCCAACTAATGAAAAACTGTTTTTT
TRBJ2-3	TRBV19	TRBD1	-	CASGGQSSTDTQYF	TGTGCCAGTGGGGGACAGTCTAGCACAGATACGCAGTATTTT
TRBJ2-1	TRBV7-2	-	-	CASSPGLSQNEQFF	TGTGCCAGCAGCCCGGGTCTGTCTCAGAATGAGCAGTTCTTC
TRBJ2-4	TRBV5-4	TRBD1	few	CASSLTGENIQYF	TGTGCCAGCAGCTTGACAGGGGAAAACATTCAGTACTTC
TRBJ2-1	TRBV5-4	TRBD2	-	CASSFSAGANNEQFF	TGTGCCAGCAGCTTCTCCGCGGGAGCGAACAATGAGCAGTTCTTC
TRBJ2-3	TRBV4-1	TRBD2	-	CASSQSRGGNTDTQYF	TGCGCCAGCAGCCAATCCCGGGGGGGGAACACAGATACGCAGTATTTT
TRBJ1-5	TRBV6-5	-	-	CASSYSGQHQPQHF	TGTGCCAGCAGTTACTCTGGACAGCATCAGCCCCAGCATTTT
TRBJ2-1	TRBV7-6	-	-	CASSPTQGGSYNEQFF	TGTGCCAGCAGCCCCACCCAGGGTGGCTCCTACAATGAGCAGTTCTTC
TRBJ1-2	TRBV19	-	-	CATAGGGKNGYTF	TGTGCCACCGCGGGAGGGGGGAAAAATGGCTACACCTTC
TRBJ1-1	TRBV25-1	-	-	CASSQGPEAFF	TGTGCCAGCAGTCAGGGTCCTGAAGCTTTCTTT
TRBJ2-7	TRBV6-1	TRBD2	-	CASSGNQAGKLYEQYF	TGTGCCAGCAGTGGGAACCAAGCGGGAAAACTCTACGAGCAGTACTTC
TRBJ2-3	TRBV6-2/TRBV6-3	TRBD2	-	CASSYSMSFWTSGNTQYF	TGTGCCAGCAGTTACTCGATGTCTTTCTGGACTAGCGGCAATACGCAGTATTTT
TRBJ2-5	TRBV2	TRBD2	-	CASKTGRVRLETQYF	TGTGCCAGCAAGACCGGGAGGGTCAGGCTGGAGACCCAGTACTTC
TRBJ2-7	TRBV5-1	TRBD2	-	CASSAGRTDLMKYF	TGCGCCAGCAGCGCCGGGAGGACTGATTTAATGAAGTACTTC
TRBJ2-2	TRBV5-1	-	-	CASSSDITGELFF	TGCGCCAGCAGCTCGGACATCACCGGGGAGCTGTTTTTT
TRBJ2-3	TRBV4-2	-	-	CASSQRGTDTQYF	TGTGCCAGCAGCCAGAGGGGCACAGATACGCAGTATTTT
TRBJ1-1	TRBV7-9	TRBD1	-	CASSPNYRGAAFF	TGTGCCAGCAGCCCTAACTACAGGGGAGCGGCTTTCTTT
TRBJ1-1	TRBV4-1	TRBD1	-	CASSPGGTVNTEAFF	TGCGCCAGCAGCCCGGGCGGGACAGTGAACACTGAAGCTTTCTTT
TRBJ1-1	TRBV5-1	-	once	CASHDGDTTEAFF	TGCGCCAGTCACGACGGGGATACCACTGAAGCTTTCTTT
TRBJ2-2	TRBV18	TRBD1	-	CASSRDRGSTGELFF	TGTGCCAGCTCACGGGACAGGGGATCCACCGGGGAGCTGTTTTTT
TRBJ2-3	TRBV5-1	TRBD1	-	CASSGQGDDTQYF	TGCGCCAGCAGCGGACAGGGTGACGATACGCAGTATTTT
TRBJ2-1	TRBV18	-	-	CASSPPLAVDEQFF	TGTGCCAGCTCACCACCTCTAGCTGTCGATGAGCAGTTCTTC
TRBJ1-6	TRBV5-4	TRBD1	once	CASSQGTGGSGSYNSPLHF	TGTGCCAGCAGCCAAGGGACAGGGGGTAGTGGCTCCTATAATTCACCCCTCCACTTT